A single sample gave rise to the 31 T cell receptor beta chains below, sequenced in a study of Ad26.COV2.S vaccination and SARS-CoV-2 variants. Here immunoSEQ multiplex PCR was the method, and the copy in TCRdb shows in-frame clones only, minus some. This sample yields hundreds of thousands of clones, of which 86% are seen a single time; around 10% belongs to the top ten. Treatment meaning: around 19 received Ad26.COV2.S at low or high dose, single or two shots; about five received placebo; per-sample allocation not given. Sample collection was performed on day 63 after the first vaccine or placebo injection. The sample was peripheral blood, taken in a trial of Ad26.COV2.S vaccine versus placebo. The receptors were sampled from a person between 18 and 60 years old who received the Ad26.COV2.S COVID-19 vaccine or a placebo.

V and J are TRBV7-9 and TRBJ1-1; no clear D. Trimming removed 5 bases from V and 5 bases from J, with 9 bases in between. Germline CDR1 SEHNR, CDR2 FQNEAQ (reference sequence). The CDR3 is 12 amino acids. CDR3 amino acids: CASSPLTTEAFF. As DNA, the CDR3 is TGTGCCAGCAGCCCCCTGACGACTGAAGCTTTCTTT.

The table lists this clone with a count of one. The CDR3 loop is CASSLGLAGGWGEQFF. The DNA for the CDR3 is TGTGCCAGCAGCTTGGGACTAGCGGGAGGGTGGGGTGAGCAGTTCTTC. The J gene is TRBJ2-1, the V gene TRBV7-9, with 16 bases aligning to TRBD2. Germline V gene sequence: CDR1 SEHNR, CDR2 FQNEAQ (reference sequence). V lost 3 bases and J lost 9; bases outside the gene matches: 5. The CDR3 has 16 amino acids.

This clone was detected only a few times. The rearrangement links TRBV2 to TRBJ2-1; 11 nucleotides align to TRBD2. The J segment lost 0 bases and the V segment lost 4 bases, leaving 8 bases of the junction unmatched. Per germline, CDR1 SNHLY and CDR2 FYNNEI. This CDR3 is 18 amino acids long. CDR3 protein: CASSVAGLAESSYNEQFF. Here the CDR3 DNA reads TGTGCCAGCAGTGTGGCGGGACTAGCGGAGAGCTCCTACAATGAGCAGTTCTTC.

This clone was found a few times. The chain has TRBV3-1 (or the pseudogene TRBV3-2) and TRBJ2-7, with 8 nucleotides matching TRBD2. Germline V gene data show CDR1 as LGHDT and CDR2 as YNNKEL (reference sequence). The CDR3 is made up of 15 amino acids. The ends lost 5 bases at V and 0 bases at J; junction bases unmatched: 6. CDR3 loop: CASSSRGVPSYEQYF. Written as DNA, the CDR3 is TGTGCCAGCAGCTCGCGGGGGGTTCCCTCCTACGAGCAGTACTTC.

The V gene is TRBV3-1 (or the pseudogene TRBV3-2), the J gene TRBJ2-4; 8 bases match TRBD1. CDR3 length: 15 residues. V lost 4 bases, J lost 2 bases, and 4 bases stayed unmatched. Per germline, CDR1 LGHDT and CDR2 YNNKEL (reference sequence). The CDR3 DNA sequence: TGTGCCAGCAGCCCCCGGACAGGGACCAAAAACATTCAGTACTTC. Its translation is CASSPRTGTKNIQYF.

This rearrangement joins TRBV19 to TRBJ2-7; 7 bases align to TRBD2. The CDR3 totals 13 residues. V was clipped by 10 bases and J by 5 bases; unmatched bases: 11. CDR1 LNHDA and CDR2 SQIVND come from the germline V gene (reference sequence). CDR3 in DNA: TGTGCCACCTCATCGGGGGGTCGGAACGAGCAGTACTTC. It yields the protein CATSSGGRNEQYF.

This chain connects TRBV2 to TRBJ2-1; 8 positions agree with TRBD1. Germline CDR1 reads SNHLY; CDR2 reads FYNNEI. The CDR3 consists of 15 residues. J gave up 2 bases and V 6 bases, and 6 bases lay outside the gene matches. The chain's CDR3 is CASRVLGQAYNEQFF. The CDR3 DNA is TGTGCCAGCAGAGTCTTGGGACAGGCCTACAATGAGCAGTTCTTC.

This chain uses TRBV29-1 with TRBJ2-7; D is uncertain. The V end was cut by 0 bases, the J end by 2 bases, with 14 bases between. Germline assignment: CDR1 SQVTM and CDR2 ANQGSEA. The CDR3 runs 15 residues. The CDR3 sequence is CSVEEFAGIAYEQYF. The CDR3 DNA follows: TGCAGCGTTGAAGAGTTCGCTGGTATAGCCTACGAGCAGTACTTC.

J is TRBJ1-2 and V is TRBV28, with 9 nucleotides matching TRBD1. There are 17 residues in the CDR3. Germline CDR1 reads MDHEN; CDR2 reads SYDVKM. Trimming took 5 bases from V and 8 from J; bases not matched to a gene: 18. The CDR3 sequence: CASSPAGTGRVRWGYTF. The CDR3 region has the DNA TGTGCCAGCAGTCCCGCCGGGACAGGGCGAGTAAGATGGGGCTACACCTTC.

CDR3 region: CASSQGQWNTEAFF. The DNA for the CDR3 is TGTGCCAGCAGCCAAGGACAGTGGAACACTGAAGCTTTCTTT. This chain uses TRBV2 with TRBJ1-1; D possibly corresponds to TRBD1 (6 bases). The V and J ends lost 6 bases and 1 base respectively, with 12 bases between them. CDR1 is SNHLY, CDR2 FYNNEI, per germline. This CDR3 has 14 residues.

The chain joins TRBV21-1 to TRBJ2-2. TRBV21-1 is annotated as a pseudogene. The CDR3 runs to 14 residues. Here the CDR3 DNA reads TGTGCCAGCAGCTCTCCGGGACGTACTTGGGAGCTGTTTTTT. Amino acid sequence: CASSSPGRTWELFF.

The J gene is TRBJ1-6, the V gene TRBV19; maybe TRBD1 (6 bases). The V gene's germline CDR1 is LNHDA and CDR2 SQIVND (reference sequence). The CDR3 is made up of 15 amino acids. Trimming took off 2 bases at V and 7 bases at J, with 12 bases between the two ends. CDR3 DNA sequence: TGTGCCAGTAGTATAATTGGACAGAAAAATTCACCCCTCCACTTT. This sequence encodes CASSIIGQKNSPLHF.

The DNA of the CDR3 is TGCGCCAGCAGCTTGGCCGCGGCAGGGGCTCAAAACGAGCAGTACTTC. Protein sequence: CASSLAAAGAQNEQYF. The rearrangement links TRBV5-1 to TRBJ2-7; TRBD1 is a possible D gene (6 bases). V dropped 0 bases and J dropped 5 bases, with 18 bases sitting between them. The germline V gene has CDR1 SGHRS and CDR2 YFSETQ. The CDR3 totals 16 residues.

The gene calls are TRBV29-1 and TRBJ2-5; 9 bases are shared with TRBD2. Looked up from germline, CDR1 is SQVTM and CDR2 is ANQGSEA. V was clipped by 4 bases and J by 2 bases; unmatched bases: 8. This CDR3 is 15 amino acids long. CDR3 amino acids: CSVGRLAEKQETQYF. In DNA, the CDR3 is TGCAGCGTTGGACGACTAGCGGAGAAACAAGAGACCCAGTACTTC.

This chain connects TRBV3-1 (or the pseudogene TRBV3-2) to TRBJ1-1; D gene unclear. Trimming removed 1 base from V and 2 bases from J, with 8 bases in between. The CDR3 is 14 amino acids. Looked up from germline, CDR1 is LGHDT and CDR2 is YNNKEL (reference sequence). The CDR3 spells CASSQGTVNTEAFF. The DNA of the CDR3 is TGTGCCAGCAGCCAAGGGACTGTCAACACTGAAGCTTTCTTT.

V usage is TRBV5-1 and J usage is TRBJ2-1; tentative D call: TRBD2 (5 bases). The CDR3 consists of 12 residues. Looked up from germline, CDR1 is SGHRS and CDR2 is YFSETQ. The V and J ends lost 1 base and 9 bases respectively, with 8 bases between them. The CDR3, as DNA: TGCGCCAGCAGCTTGCTAGAGGGTGAGCAGTTCTTC. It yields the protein CASSLLEGEQFF.

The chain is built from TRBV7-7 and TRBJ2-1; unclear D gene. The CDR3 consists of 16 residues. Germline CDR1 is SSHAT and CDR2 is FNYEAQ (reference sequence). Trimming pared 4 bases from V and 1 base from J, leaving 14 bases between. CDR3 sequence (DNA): TGTGCCAGCAGCTCAGGACGTAAGATTTCCTACAATGAGCAGTTCTTC. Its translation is CASSSGRKISYNEQFF. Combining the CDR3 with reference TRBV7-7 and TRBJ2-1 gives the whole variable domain GAGVSQSPRYKVTKRGQDVTLRCDPISSHATLYWYQQALGQGPEFLTYFNYEAQPDKSGLPSDRFSAERPEGSISTLTIQRTEQRDSAMYRCASSSGRKISYNEQFFGPGTRLTVL.

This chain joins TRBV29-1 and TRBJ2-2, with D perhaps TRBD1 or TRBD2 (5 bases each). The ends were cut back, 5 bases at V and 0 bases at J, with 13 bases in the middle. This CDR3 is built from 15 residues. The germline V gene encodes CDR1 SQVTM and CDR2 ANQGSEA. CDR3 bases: TGCAGCGTTTCCCCCGGGACGGCGAACACCGGGGAGCTGTTTTTT. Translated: CSVSPGTANTGELFF.

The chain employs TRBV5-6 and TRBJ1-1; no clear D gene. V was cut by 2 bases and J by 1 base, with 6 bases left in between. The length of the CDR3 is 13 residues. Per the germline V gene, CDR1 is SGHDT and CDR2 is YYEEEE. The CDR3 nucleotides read TGTGCCAGCAGCTTTGGAGAGAACACTGAAGCTTTCTTT. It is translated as CASSFGENTEAFF.

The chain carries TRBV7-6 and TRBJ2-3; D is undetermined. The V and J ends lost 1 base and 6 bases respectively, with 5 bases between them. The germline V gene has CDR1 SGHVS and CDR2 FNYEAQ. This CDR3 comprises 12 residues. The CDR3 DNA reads TGTGCCAGCAGCTTAGTTTCCGATACGCAGTATTTT. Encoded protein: CASSLVSDTQYF.

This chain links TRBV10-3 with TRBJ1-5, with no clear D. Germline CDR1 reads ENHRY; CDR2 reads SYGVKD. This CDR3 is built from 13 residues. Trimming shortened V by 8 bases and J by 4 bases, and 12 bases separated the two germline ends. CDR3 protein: CAISGVGNQPQHF. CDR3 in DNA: TGTGCCATCTCTGGGGTCGGGAATCAGCCCCAGCATTTT.

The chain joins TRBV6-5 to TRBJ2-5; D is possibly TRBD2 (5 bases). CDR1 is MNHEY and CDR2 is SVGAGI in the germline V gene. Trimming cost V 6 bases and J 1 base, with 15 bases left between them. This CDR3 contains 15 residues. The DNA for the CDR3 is TGTGCCAGCAGACCCCATCTGAGCGGCCAAGAGACCCAGTACTTC. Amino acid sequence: CASRPHLSGQETQYF.

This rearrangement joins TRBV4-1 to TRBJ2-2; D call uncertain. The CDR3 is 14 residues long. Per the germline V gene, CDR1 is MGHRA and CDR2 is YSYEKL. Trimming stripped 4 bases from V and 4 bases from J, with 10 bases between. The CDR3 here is CASSPFRGTGELFF. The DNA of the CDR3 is TGCGCCAGCAGCCCCTTTCGCGGCACCGGGGAGCTGTTTTTT.

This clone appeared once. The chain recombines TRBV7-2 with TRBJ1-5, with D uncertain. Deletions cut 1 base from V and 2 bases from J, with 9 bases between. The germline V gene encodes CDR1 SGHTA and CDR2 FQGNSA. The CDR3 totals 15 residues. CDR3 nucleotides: TGTGCCAGCAGCTTAGTGGGGTCCGGCAATCAGCCCCAGCATTTT. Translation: CASSLVGSGNQPQHF.

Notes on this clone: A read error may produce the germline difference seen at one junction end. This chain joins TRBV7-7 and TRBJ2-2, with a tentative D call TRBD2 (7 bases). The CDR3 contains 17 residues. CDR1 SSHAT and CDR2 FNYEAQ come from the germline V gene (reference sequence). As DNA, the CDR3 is TGTGCTAGCAGCTTACTCCCGGGGGGCCCGAACACCGGGGAGCTGTTTTTT. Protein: CASSLLPGGPNTGELFF.

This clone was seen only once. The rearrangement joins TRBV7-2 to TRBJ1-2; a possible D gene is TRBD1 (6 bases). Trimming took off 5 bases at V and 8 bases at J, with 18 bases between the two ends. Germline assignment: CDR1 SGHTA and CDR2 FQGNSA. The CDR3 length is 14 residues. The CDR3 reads CASSRAGGPRGYTF. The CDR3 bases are TGTGCCAGCAGCCGGGCCGGGGGGCCGAGGGGCTACACCTTC.

The chain's CDR3 is CASSFGNTANYGYTF. As DNA, the CDR3 is TGTGCCAGCAGCTTCGGGAACACAGCTAACTATGGCTACACCTTC. V is TRBV3-1 (or the pseudogene TRBV3-2) and J is TRBJ1-2, with D unresolved. V lost 5 bases and J 0 bases, leaving 13 bases between the germline ends. The CDR3 length is 15 residues. CDR1 and CDR2 from the germline V gene are LGHDT and YNNKEL (reference sequence).

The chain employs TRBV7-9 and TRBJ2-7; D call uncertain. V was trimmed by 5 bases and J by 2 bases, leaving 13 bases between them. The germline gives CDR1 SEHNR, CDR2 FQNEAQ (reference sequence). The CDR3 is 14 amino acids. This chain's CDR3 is CASSRSDEAYEQYF. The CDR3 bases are TGTGCCAGCAGCCGGTCGGATGAGGCCTACGAGCAGTACTTC.

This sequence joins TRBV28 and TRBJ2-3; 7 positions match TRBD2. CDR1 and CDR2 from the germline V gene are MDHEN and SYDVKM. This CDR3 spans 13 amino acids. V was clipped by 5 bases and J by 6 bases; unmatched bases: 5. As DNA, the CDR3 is TGTGCCAGCAGTCCGGGGGGTCCGGATACGCAGTATTTT. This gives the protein CASSPGGPDTQYF.

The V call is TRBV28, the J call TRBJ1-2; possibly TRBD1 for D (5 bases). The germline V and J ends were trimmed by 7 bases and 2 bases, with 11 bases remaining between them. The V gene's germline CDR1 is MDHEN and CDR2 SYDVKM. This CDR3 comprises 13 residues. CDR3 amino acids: CASTKRQNYGYTF. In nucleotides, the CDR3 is TGTGCCAGCACCAAGAGACAGAACTATGGCTACACCTTC.

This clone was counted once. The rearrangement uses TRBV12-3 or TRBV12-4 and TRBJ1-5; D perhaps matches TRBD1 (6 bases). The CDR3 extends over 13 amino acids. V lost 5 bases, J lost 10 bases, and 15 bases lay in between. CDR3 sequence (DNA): TGTGCCAGCAGTAAGGGACATGAATTACCCCAGCATTTT. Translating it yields CASSKGHELPQHF.